The TCR beta chain described here comes from a study of tumor-infiltrating lymphocytes in primary liver carcinoma. A constant-region primer primed TCR beta cDNA synthesis from 400 to 550 ng of total RNA. Construction of TCR beta libraries relied on three successive nested multiplex PCR rounds employing slightly modified ARM-PCR. PCR rounds one and two used TRBV1-TRBV30 forward primers with a C-beta reverse primer for 10 cycles each. TCRdb fed the multiplex PCR reads into MiXCR, producing one record per CDR3 protein. This table holds some 55,000 distinct CDR3 sequences, about 70% found once. As concerns this clonotype: Antigen unknown. The junction and the germline gene differ at one end; a read error may be behind it.

Broader study findings: In tumor-adjacent and tumor-blood pairs, overlap was lower than in tumor region pairs. Researchers report that only about 7.5-25% of top clones turned up in all five tumor regions.

DNA and RNA were both co-extracted from around 20-30 mg of bulk tissue that had not been sorted. Patients had primary liver carcinoma treated by surgical resection. This CDR3 spans 15 amino acids. Germline V CDR1 and CDR2: MNHNY, SVGAGI (reference sequence). This TCR was sampled from a man between 35 and 55 years old with primary liver carcinoma and hepatitis B virus infection. The chain links TRBV6-6 to TRBJ2-3, with D tentatively TRBD1 (5 bases). The sample was liver tumor tissue from sampling region 2. Noted subset: tumor region T2, inferior pole. The chain's CDR3 is CASSFIGHGTETQYF. In nucleotides, the CDR3 is TGTGCCAGCAGCTTTATCGGACATGGCACAGAGACGCAGTATTTT.